This T cell receptor beta chain was documented in a study of cytomegalovirus exposure and HLA in healthy donors. V was pared by 7 bases and J by 8 bases, with 15 bases between. This CDR3 comprises 13 residues. Germline V gene sequence: CDR1 LNHDA, CDR2 SQIVND (reference sequence). Amplification used 60 Vbeta primers and 13 Jbeta primers. Assay: immunoSEQ multiplex PCR; the TCRdb copy retains only in-frame clones and omits some. Of roughly 97,000 clones in the sample, around 81% were seen once. Sequencing used PBMCs. V usage is TRBV19 and J usage is TRBJ2-1; possibly TRBD1 for D (6 bases). The sequence came from a man in his forties in good health and CMV-seropositive. The CDR3 reads CASKLRQGYEQFF. CDR3 nucleotide sequence: TGTGCCAGTAAACTCCGGCAGGGGTATGAGCAGTTCTTC.